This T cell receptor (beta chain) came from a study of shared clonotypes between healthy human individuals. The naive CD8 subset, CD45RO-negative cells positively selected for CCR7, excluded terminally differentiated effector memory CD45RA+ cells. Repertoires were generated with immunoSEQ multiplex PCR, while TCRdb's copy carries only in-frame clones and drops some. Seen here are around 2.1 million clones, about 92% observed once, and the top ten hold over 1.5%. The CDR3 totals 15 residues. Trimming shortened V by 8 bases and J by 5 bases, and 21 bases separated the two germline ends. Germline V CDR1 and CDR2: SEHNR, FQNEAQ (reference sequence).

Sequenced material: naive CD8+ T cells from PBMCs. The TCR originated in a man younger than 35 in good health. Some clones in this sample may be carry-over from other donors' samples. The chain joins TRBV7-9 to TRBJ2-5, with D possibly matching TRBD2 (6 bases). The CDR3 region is CASEDPTRPRETQYF. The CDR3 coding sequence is TGTGCCAGCGAGGACCCGACTAGGCCTAGGGAGACCCAGTACTTC.